This T cell receptor beta chain emerged from a study of cytomegalovirus exposure and HLA in healthy donors. The overall study: A later analysis reported the roughly 130 validation repertoires used the same platform as the approximately 670 first-cohort repertoires.

Repertoires were generated with immunoSEQ multiplex PCR, while TCRdb's copy carries only in-frame clones and drops some. The sample holds fewer than 130,000 clones, roughly 90% seen once. Remarks on this clone: The antigen is undetermined.

The donors were in the approximately 130-subject validation cohort, distinct from the approximately 730-subject first cohort. Whole-study findings and limits: In vitro experiments confirmed that a few CMV-associated chains were specific for CMV antigens. Cytomegalovirus association was assigned to about 180 TCR beta chains.

This receptor was obtained from a woman in her 30s in good health and CMV-seropositive. Sequenced: PBMCs.

CDR3 loop: CAWSSWAGINEQFF. CDR3 in DNA: TGTGCCTGGAGTAGCTGGGCGGGAATAAATGAGCAGTTCTTC. The chain has TRBV30 and TRBJ2-1; weak D call: TRBD2 (6 bases). CDR3 length equals 14 residues. V shed 2 bases and J shed 7 bases, with 15 bases lying between them. Germline CDR1 is GTSNPN and CDR2 is SVGIG (reference sequence).